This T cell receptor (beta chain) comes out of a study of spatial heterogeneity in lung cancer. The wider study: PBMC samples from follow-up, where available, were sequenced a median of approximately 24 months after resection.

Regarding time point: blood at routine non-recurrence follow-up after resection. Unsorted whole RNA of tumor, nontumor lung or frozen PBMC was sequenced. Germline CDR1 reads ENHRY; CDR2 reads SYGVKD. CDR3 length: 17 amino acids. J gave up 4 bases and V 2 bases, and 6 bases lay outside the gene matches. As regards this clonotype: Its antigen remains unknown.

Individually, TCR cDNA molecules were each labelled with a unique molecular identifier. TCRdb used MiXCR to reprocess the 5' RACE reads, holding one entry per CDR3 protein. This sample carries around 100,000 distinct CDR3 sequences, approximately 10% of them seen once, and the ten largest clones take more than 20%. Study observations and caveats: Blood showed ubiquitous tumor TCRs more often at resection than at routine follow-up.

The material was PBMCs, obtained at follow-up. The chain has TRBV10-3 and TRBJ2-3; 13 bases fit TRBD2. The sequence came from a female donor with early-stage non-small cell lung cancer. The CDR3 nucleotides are TGTGCCATCAGTGAGCCCCGGACTAGCGGGAGCGCAGATACGCAGTATTTT. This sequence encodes CAISEPRTSGSADTQYF.